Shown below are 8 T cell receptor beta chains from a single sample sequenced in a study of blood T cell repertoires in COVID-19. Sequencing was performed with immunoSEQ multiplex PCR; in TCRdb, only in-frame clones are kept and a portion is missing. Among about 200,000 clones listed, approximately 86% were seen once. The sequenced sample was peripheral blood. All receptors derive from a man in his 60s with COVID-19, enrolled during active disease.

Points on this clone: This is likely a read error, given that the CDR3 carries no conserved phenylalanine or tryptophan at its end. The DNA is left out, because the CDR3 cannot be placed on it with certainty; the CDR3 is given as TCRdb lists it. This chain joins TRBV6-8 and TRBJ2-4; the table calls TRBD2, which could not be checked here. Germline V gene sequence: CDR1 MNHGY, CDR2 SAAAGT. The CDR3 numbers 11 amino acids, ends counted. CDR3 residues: CASSRGWYREV.

The CDR3 DNA reads as TGTGCCAGCAGTTCCTACAGGGGCTCCTACAACTATGGCTACACCTTC. Amino acid sequence: CASSSYRGSYNYGYTF. The chain combines TRBV6-6 with TRBJ1-2; the match to TRBD1 covers 7 bases. This CDR3 has 16 residues. V trimming: 4 bases; J trimming: 2 bases; junction bases outside the gene matches: 10. Germline V lookup: CDR1 MNHNY, CDR2 SVGAGI (reference sequence).

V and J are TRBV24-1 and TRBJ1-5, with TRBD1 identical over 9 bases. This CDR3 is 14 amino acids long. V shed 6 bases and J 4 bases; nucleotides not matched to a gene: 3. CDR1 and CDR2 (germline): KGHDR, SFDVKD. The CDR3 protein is CATSLTGGNQPQHF. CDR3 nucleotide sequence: TGTGCCACCAGTTTGACAGGGGGTAATCAGCCCCAGCATTTT.

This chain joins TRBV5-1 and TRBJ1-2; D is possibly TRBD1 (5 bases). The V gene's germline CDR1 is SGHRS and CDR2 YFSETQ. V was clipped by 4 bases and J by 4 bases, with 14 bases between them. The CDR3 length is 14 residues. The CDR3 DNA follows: TGCGCCAGCAGCGTCTCCGCGGGGGGCTATGGCTACACCTTC. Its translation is CASSVSAGGYGYTF.

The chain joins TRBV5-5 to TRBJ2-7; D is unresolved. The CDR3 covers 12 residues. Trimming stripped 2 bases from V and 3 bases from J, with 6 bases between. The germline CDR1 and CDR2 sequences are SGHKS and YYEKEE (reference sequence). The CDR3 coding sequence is TGTGCCAGCAGCTTAACTTTCTACGAGCAGTACTTC. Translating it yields CASSLTFYEQYF.

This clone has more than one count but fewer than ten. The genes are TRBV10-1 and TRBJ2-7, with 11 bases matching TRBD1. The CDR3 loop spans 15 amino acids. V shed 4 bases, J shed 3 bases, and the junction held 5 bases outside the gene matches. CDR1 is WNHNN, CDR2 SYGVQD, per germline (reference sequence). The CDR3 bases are TGCGCCAGCAGTGCCGGGACAGGGGGGTTCTACGAGCAGTACTTC. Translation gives CASSAGTGGFYEQYF.

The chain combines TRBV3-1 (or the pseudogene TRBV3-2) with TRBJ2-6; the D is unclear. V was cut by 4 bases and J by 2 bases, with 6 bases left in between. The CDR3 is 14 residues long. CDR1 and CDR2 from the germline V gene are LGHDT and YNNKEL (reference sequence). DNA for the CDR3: TGTGCCAGCAGCCTTAGCCCTGGGGCCAACGTCCTGACTTTC. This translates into CASSLSPGANVLTF.

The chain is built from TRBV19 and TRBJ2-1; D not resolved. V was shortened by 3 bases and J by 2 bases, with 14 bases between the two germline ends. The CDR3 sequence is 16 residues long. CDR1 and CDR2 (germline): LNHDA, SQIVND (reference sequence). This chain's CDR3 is CASSIWRGVPYNEQFF. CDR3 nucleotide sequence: TGTGCCAGTAGTATTTGGCGCGGAGTTCCCTACAATGAGCAGTTCTTC.